The present TCR beta chain was sequenced within a study of T cells in Graves' hyperthyroidism and ophthalmopathy (dated by TCRdb to the late 2010s). In terms of the full investigation: A discovery cohort of about 100 patients, roughly 45 with Graves' ophthalmopathy and fewer than 65 with stable Graves' hyperthyroidism, was used to find distinguishing TCR V-J signatures. The 100 discovery patients were divided at random into training and test sets in a 7:3 ratio. Whether ophthalmopathy could be predicted prospectively was tested in an independent validation cohort made up of 18 to 20 hyperthyroidism patients plus 17 patients who later progressed to ophthalmopathy. Once sampling was done, hyperthyroidism patients were given methimazole at a starting dose of 30 mg daily, whereas ophthalmopathy patients were given high-dose intravenous methylprednisolone. In addition, the study compared T-cell repertoires in thyroid tissue and in blood from five to seven Graves' hyperthyroidism patients. TCR Vbeta CDR3 sequencing of roughly 140 peripheral blood samples (over 40 ophthalmopathy, 75 hyperthyroidism and roughly 17 progressor patients) is reported in the paper. Study-level results and caveats: Ophthalmopathy was separated from stable hyperthyroidism by a 13 V-J signature model, with 87.88% sensitivity and roughly 81% specificity obtained in cross-validation and 80%/75% obtained in testing. In validation, progression to ophthalmopathy was predicted by the model with roughly 69% sensitivity and roughly 76% specificity, a median of about 6.8 months before onset. Most expanded thyroid clonotypes (frequency above 0.001) were also found in blood, which suggests that blood repertoires may mirror thyroid immune responses. Sample size was not statistically predetermined, and blinding of investigators to group allocation was not performed.

Comment on this clonotype: Its antigen is unknown. A read error may be the cause here, since a much bigger clone is one base away.

Amplification of TCR beta CDR3 regions was carried out from RNA transcripts. The first round of RT-PCR for the TCR CDR3 was performed with the HTBI primer set and the Qiagen OneStep RT-PCR kit. The libraries were constructed in a second round of multiplex PCR and then size-selected and purified. Libraries were sequenced paired-end with 100 bp reads on an Illumina HiSeq2000. As for the authors' bioinformatics: Raw data were processed with SOAPnuke, discarding reads with adapters, uncalled bases, mean Phred below 15, or no exact constant-primer or identifier match. COPE v1.2.5 was used to merge high-quality paired reads, and clonotypes were defined as unique nucleotide sequences. MiTCR v1.1 was used to align the clonotypes against IMGT TRBV, TRBD and TRBJ reference segments. The analysis included only V-J combinations with a frequency above 0.0001, which together covered 99% to 99.2% of the repertoires. The TCS score was defined as the ratio of F50 (clonal expansion) to E x V (chaos), calculated using BLOSUM62-based TCRdist between CDR3 peptides within each V-J. Welch's t-statistics and random forest reduced just over 500 V-J features to 13, which were used in a naive Bayes classifier (R e1071). The Morisita-Horn index was used to measure how similar the thyroid and blood repertoires were. Using fastp trimming at Q25 and MiXCR clonotype assembly, TCRdb reanalyzed the public sequencing data and kept in-frame beta chains. Merged by CDR3 protein, the rows form single entries marked with the most common genes and DNA. What appears here as the V and J calls and clone size reflects TCRdb's work, not the paper's. Present in this sample are roughly 510,000 distinct CDR3 sequences, about 46% of which were seen just once. The leading ten clones occupy 44% of the sample.

Any patient with an uncontrolled infection, another autoimmune disease, pregnancy or lactation was excluded. Diagnoses relied on clinical symptoms, serum thyroxine and TRAb, thyroid ultrasound and orbital computed tomography. Total RNA was extracted using Trizol reagent, and RNA quality was assessed on an Agilent 2100 Bioanalyzer. The specimen was peripheral blood or thyroid tissue (not recorded which). The source of this sequence is an adult woman with Graves' disease, either hyperthyroidism or ophthalmopathy (not recorded which).

The nucleotides are TGTGCCGGCATGGACGGGAAGAACACTGAAGCTTTCTTT. Its protein is CAGMDGKNTEAFF. The rearranged chain carries TRBV6-2 or TRBV6-3 and TRBJ1-1; no D gene is confidently identified. Reading the germline V gene gives CDR1 MNHEY and CDR2 SVGEGT. From its cysteine to its phenylalanine, the CDR3 spans 13 amino acids. Kept here is only the CDR3 DNA, which spans 39 bases and is read in frame from base 1. V loses 11 bases of germline sequence and J loses 1 base, and the interval between the two ends is 14 bases.